This passage covers 26 T cell receptor beta chains from one sample sequenced in a study of shared clonotypes between healthy human individuals. Method: immunoSEQ multiplex PCR; TCRdb's copy keeps in-frame clones and lacks some. The top ten clones hold 0.39% of a sample with millions of clones, 93% of them seen once. Sequencing was done on a sample of naive CD4+ T cells from PBMCs. Subset: CD45RA+ positively selected. These receptor sequences come from a man younger than 30 in good health. Some clones in this sample may be carry-over from other donors' samples.

With respect to this clone: At the DNA level, this CDR3 is encoded by other sequences in the same sample as well. This chain joins TRBV19 and TRBJ2-6; D is ambiguous. V gave up 1 base and J gave up 1 base, with 5 bases separating them. The CDR3 loop spans 15 amino acids. Germline V gene lookup returns CDR1 LNHDA and CDR2 SQIVND (reference sequence). This CDR3 is CASSIGRSGANVLTF. The CDR3 DNA reads as TGTGCCAGTAGTATAGGGCGATCTGGGGCCAACGTCCTGACTTTC.

This rearrangement joins TRBV7-3 to TRBJ2-2; the D gene is possibly TRBD1 (6 bases). Germline CDR1 reads SGHTA; CDR2 reads FQGTGA. V was cut by 0 bases and J by 6 bases, with 14 bases left in between. This CDR3 region has 16 residues. The CDR3 DNA is TGTGCCAGCAGCTTAACACAGGGTGCAAGGGCCGGGGAGCTGTTTTTT. It encodes CASSLTQGARAGELFF.

The chain carries TRBV27 and TRBJ1-5, with 8 bases aligning to TRBD1. The germline V gene has CDR1 MNHEY and CDR2 SMNVEV (reference sequence). CDR3 length: 14 residues. V dropped 3 bases and J dropped 7; count of bases not matched to a gene: 5. The CDR3: CASSFQGAWQPQHF. CDR3 in DNA: TGTGCCAGCAGTTTTCAGGGGGCCTGGCAGCCCCAGCATTTT.

The chain recombines TRBV7-3 with TRBJ1-3; D unresolved. Germline loops: CDR1 SGHTA, CDR2 FQGTGA. The CDR3 has 15 residues. V was clipped by 4 bases and J by 4 bases, with 14 bases between them. CDR3 in DNA: TGTGCCAGCAGCTCCCCCCGGCGGACGGGAAACACCATATATTTT. Its translation is CASSSPRRTGNTIYF.

The chain employs TRBV14 and TRBJ2-7; 9 positions agree with TRBD1. The germline CDR1 and CDR2 sequences are SGHDN and FVKESK. The CDR3 length is 13 residues. Trimming removed 4 bases from V and 9 bases from J; junction bases left unmatched: 7. The CDR3 spells CASSPGQGLPQYF. CDR3 in DNA: TGTGCCAGCAGCCCGGGACAGGGCCTCCCGCAGTACTTC.

The chain combines TRBV2 with TRBJ2-5; 13 bases match TRBD2. The CDR3 runs 14 residues. Trimming at V came to 8 bases and at J to 2 bases, leaving 2 bases not matched to a gene. CDR1 and CDR2 (germline): SNHLY, FYNNEI. The CDR3 here is CASRTSGGQETQYF. The CDR3 coding sequence is TGTGCCAGCCGGACTAGCGGGGGACAAGAGACCCAGTACTTC.

J is TRBJ1-5 and V is TRBV19, with 8 bases fitting TRBD1. This CDR3 spans 14 amino acids. Germline-derived CDR1 and CDR2 are LNHDA and SQIVND (reference sequence). The ends lost 4 bases at V and 3 bases at J; junction bases unmatched: 2. CDR3 in DNA: TGTGCCAGTAGTAAGGACAGGGTCAATCAGCCCCAGCATTTT. It specifies CASSKDRVNQPQHF.

The chain couples TRBV5-1 to TRBJ2-5, with 7 nucleotides matching TRBD2. The germline CDR1 and CDR2 sequences are SGHRS and YFSETQ. Trimming at V came to 2 bases and at J to 4 bases, leaving 8 bases not matched to a gene. CDR3 length: 15 amino acids. CDR3 DNA sequence: TGCGCCAGCAGCTTTGGCGGGAGTGATCCAGAGACCCAGTACTTC. Translation: CASSFGGSDPETQYF.

In this sample, this clone turned up once. The chain carries TRBV6-1 and TRBJ2-3; 8 bases are a match to TRBD2. J gave up 0 bases and V 2 bases, and 7 bases lay outside the gene matches. CDR1 and CDR2 (germline): MNHNS, SASEGT. The CDR3 has 17 amino acids. The CDR3 sequence: CASSERVAGTSTDTQYF. CDR3 coding DNA: TGTGCCAGCAGTGAACGGGTAGCGGGAACTAGCACAGATACGCAGTATTTT.

The chain recombines TRBV27 with TRBJ1-5, with D tentatively TRBD1 (6 bases). V was shortened by 6 bases and J by 0 bases, with 18 bases between the two germline ends. The CDR3 extends over 17 amino acids. From germline, CDR1 is MNHEY and CDR2 SMNVEV (reference sequence). The CDR3 DNA sequence: TGTGCCAGCAGGGTCGTGGGGGCCCCTTATAGCAATCAGCCCCAGCATTTT. It translates to CASRVVGAPYSNQPQHF.

The chain joins TRBV14 to TRBJ2-7; D may be TRBD1 or TRBD2 (6 bases each). This CDR3 is 16 amino acids long. The germline V and J ends were trimmed by 0 bases and 5 bases, with 17 bases remaining between them. Germline CDR1 is SGHDN and CDR2 is FVKESK. Written as DNA, the CDR3 is TGTGCCAGCAGCCAAGATCTTGTTACAGGGAGGAACGAGCAGTACTTC. This translates into CASSQDLVTGRNEQYF.

Regarding this clone: The sample has other DNA sequences that encode this CDR3 too. The chain couples TRBV5-1 to TRBJ2-1, with TRBD1 as a possible D gene (6 bases). Trimming removed 1 base at V and 2 bases at J, with 10 bases between. This CDR3 region has 15 residues. CDR1 is SGHRS and CDR2 is YFSETQ in the germline V gene. The CDR3 is CASSLIAGAYNEQFF. The CDR3 nucleotides are TGCGCCAGCAGCTTGATAGCAGGGGCCTACAATGAGCAGTTCTTC.

J is TRBJ2-5 and V is TRBV9; no firm D call. Germline CDR1 is SGDLS and CDR2 is YYNGEE. The CDR3 is made up of 14 amino acids. V lost 0 bases and J 5 bases, leaving 11 bases between the germline ends. The CDR3 loop reads CASSVDNFRETQYF. CDR3 sequence (DNA): TGTGCCAGCAGCGTAGACAACTTTCGTGAGACCCAGTACTTC.

The chain's CDR3 is CASIPIKGGAGVTDTQYF. CDR3 nucleotides: TGTGCCAGCATCCCAATCAAGGGGGGAGCGGGAGTAACAGATACGCAGTATTTT. V and J are TRBV27 and TRBJ2-3; 8 bases agree with TRBD2. Germline values: CDR1 MNHEY, CDR2 SMNVEV (reference sequence). The CDR3 has 18 residues. Losses at the gene ends were 7 bases for V and 3 bases for J; bases not matched to a gene: 18.

The chain links TRBV7-3 to TRBJ2-5; no reliable D call. Trimming took off 0 bases at V and 5 bases at J, with 7 bases between the two ends. Germline CDR1 SGHTA, CDR2 FQGTGA. The CDR3 extends over 13 amino acids. The CDR3 coding sequence is TGTGCCAGCAGCTTAACTGGTCTGGAGACCCAGTACTTC. Residues: CASSLTGLETQYF.

The CDR3 loop is CASSVGRGIDEQYF. CDR3 DNA sequence: TGTGCCAGCAGCGTAGGTCGGGGGATCGACGAGCAGTACTTC. The rearrangement links TRBV9 to TRBJ2-7; D is perhaps TRBD2 (6 bases). In germline, CDR1 is SGDLS, CDR2 YYNGEE. V gave up 0 bases and J gave up 5 bases, with 12 bases separating them. The CDR3 runs 14 residues.

J is TRBJ2-4 and V is TRBV10-1, with 9 bases fitting TRBD1. The CDR3 contains 16 residues. Germline assignment: CDR1 WNHNN and CDR2 SYGVQD (reference sequence). V gave up 7 bases and J gave up 0 bases; unmatched junction bases: 7. CDR3 sequence reads: CASNRGQGIAKNIQYF. Written as DNA, the CDR3 is TGCGCCAGCAACCGCGGACAGGGGATAGCCAAAAACATTCAGTACTTC.

This clone was observed a single time. The chain links TRBV19 to TRBJ1-2; 9 bases match TRBD1. This CDR3 contains 13 residues. Germline values: CDR1 LNHDA, CDR2 SQIVND (reference sequence). The junction had 3 bases not matched to a gene; V was cut back by 3 bases and J by 7 bases. The CDR3 here is CASSIRDRAGYTF. CDR3 in DNA: TGTGCCAGTAGTATCCGGGACAGGGCTGGCTACACCTTC. The full variable domain, with the rest looked up from reference TRBV19 and TRBJ1-2, is DGGITQSPKYLFRKEGQNVTLSCEQNLNHDAMYWYRQDPGQGLRLIYYSQIVNDFQKGDIAEGYSVSREKKESFPLTVTSAQKNPTAFYLCASSIRDRAGYTFGSGTRLTVV.

The rearrangement joins TRBV27 to TRBJ2-7; D possibly corresponds to TRBD2 (6 bases). V lost 5 bases and J lost 6, with 14 bases in between. The CDR3 is 13 residues long. Per the germline V gene, CDR1 is MNHEY and CDR2 is SMNVEV (reference sequence). The CDR3 loop reads CASSPPGESEQYF. CDR3 nucleotide sequence: TGTGCCAGCAGTCCTCCGGGGGAGAGCGAGCAGTACTTC.

The chain carries TRBV7-9 and TRBJ2-2; 7 bases are shared with TRBD2. Losses at the gene ends were 5 bases for V and 6 bases for J; bases not matched to a gene: 3. CDR1 SEHNR and CDR2 FQNEAQ come from the germline V gene (reference sequence). The length of the CDR3 is 13 residues. CDR3 coding DNA: TGTGCCAGCAGCCCTAGCGGCCCCGGGGAGCTGTTTTTT. Protein: CASSPSGPGELFF.

This chain joins TRBV2 and TRBJ2-3; D uncertain. CDR3 length equals 11 residues. Germline V lookup: CDR1 SNHLY, CDR2 FYNNEI. Trimming shortened V by 2 bases and J by 10 bases, and 7 bases separated the two germline ends. The CDR3 here is CASSEPLAQYF. CDR3 in DNA: TGTGCCAGCAGTGAACCGCTCGCGCAGTATTTT.

J is TRBJ2-1 and V is TRBV5-1, with 8 bases identical to TRBD2. Germline loops: CDR1 SGHRS, CDR2 YFSETQ. Unmatched junction bases numbered 14, after V lost 4 bases and J lost 8 bases. The length of the CDR3 is 16 residues. The CDR3 loop reads CASSQTLTGGLDEQFF. The CDR3 region has the DNA TGCGCCAGCAGCCAGACCCTGACGGGAGGGCTTGATGAGCAGTTCTTC.

V is TRBV19 and J is TRBJ2-1; weak D call: TRBD2 (6 bases). Per the germline V gene, CDR1 is LNHDA and CDR2 is SQIVND (reference sequence). This CDR3 contains 13 residues. The germline V and J ends were trimmed by 7 bases and 3 bases, with 10 bases remaining between them. CDR3 sequence (DNA): TGTGCCAGTATGGAGGGTTTCTACAATGAGCAGTTCTTC. Translating it yields CASMEGFYNEQFF.

The chain employs TRBV6-1 and TRBJ2-1; TRBD2 aligns across 7 bases. CDR3 length equals 19 residues. V dropped 3 bases and J dropped 0; count of bases not matched to a gene: 14. Per germline, CDR1 MNHNS and CDR2 SASEGT. CDR3 protein: CASSEFGAGLTSSYNEQFF. CDR3 nucleotide sequence: TGTGCCAGCAGTGAGTTCGGAGCGGGGCTCACCAGCTCCTACAATGAGCAGTTCTTC.

This clone was recorded once. The CDR3 sequence is CASSLAGLSYEQYF. The CDR3 DNA follows: TGTGCCAGCTCATTAGCGGGACTCTCCTACGAGCAGTACTTC. The chain couples TRBV18 to TRBJ2-7; 8 bases match TRBD2. Per the germline V gene, CDR1 is KGHSH and CDR2 is LQKENI. This CDR3 is 14 amino acids long. The J segment lost 0 bases and the V segment lost 5 bases, leaving 3 bases of the junction unmatched.

The genes are TRBV18 and TRBJ2-2, with a possible D match to TRBD1 (6 bases). Germline lookup yields CDR1 KGHSH and CDR2 LQKENI. Deletions cut 3 bases from V and 4 bases from J, with 18 bases between. The CDR3 loop spans 17 amino acids. The CDR3 region is CASSPKAGTLGTGELFF. The CDR3 coding sequence is TGTGCCAGCTCACCGAAAGCCGGGACACTCGGCACCGGGGAGCTGTTTTTT.